This T cell receptor beta chain emerged from a study of control samples from healthy donors and cancer patients. Measured with immunoSEQ multiplex PCR; TCRdb has only the in-frame clones, and not every one. The data show tens of thousands of clones, roughly 80% seen once. Only a few counts were recorded for this clone. This CDR3 comprises 16 residues. Germline lookup yields CDR1 SGHTA and CDR2 FQGNSA. V lost 5 bases and J 2 bases, leaving 16 bases between the germline ends. This sequence originates from a man in his fifties or sixties in good health. The chain employs TRBV7-2 and TRBJ1-5, with D tentatively TRBD1 (5 bases). Sequencing was carried out using blood. The CDR3 is CASSLGPSRGNQPQHF. As DNA, the CDR3 is TGTGCCAGCAGCCTGGGGCCCTCAAGGGGCAATCAGCCCCAGCATTTT.